The 9 T cell receptor beta chains below all came from one sample that was sequenced in a study of T-cell memory formation after mild COVID-19. TCRdb used MiXCR to reprocess the 5' RACE reads, holding one entry per CDR3 protein. This sample has tens of thousands of distinct CDR3 sequences; roughly an eighth occur once, and the top ten carry roughly a quarter. The sequenced sample consisted of PBMCs or a T cell subset sorted from them (not recorded which). The receptor source for this set is a man between 18 and 35 years old who had mild COVID-19 (a few samples of this study predate the infection). Cell type and time point are not known.

This chain uses TRBV5-1 with TRBJ2-5; 9 positions agree with TRBD1. J lost 4 bases, V lost 3 bases, and 4 bases had no gene match. CDR1 is SGHRS, CDR2 YFSETQ, per germline. The CDR3 runs to 14 residues. CDR3 loop: CASSSQTGGETQYF. The CDR3 DNA follows: TGCGCCAGCAGCTCCCAGACAGGGGGAGAGACCCAGTACTTC.

The count of this clonotype is one. The rearrangement links TRBV9 to TRBJ1-2; D gene unclear. The V end lost 4 bases, the J end lost 6 bases, and 10 bases lay between the germline ends. Germline V gene sequence: CDR1 SGDLS, CDR2 YYNGEE. This CDR3 is 12 amino acids long. CDR3 DNA sequence: TGTGCCAGCAGCCTCCGCCCCGATGGCTACACCTTC. Translated, it gives CASSLRPDGYTF.

This clonotype has only a few counts. V is TRBV7-3 and J is TRBJ2-2; 9 nucleotides agree with TRBD1. Germline CDR1 is SGHTA and CDR2 is FQGTGA. The ends lost 4 bases at V and 0 bases at J; junction bases unmatched: 3. This CDR3 has 16 amino acids. The CDR3 DNA reads as TGTGCCAGCAGCTCCCGGACAGGGGCGAACACCGGGGAGCTGTTTTTT. It is translated as CASSSRTGANTGELFF.

This clonotype was seen ten or more times. The rearrangement uses TRBV5-6 and TRBJ1-4; D unresolved. The V end lost 0 bases, the J end lost 8 bases, and 8 bases lay between the germline ends. Germline V gene sequence: CDR1 SGHDT, CDR2 YYEEEE. This CDR3 contains 13 residues. The DNA of the CDR3 is TGTGCCAGCAGCTTGGGGGTTCGGGAAAAACTGTTTTTT. Its translation is CASSLGVREKLFF. Full variable domain (missing parts from reference TRBV5-6 and TRBJ1-4): DAGVTQSPTHLIKTRGQQVTLRCSPKSGHDTVSWYQQALGQGPQFIFQYYEEEERQRGNFPDRFSGHQFPNYSSELNVNALLLGDSALYLCASSLGVREKLFFGSGTQLSVL.

Ten or more counts support this clonotype. The junction departs from germline at one end; a sequencing error may be responsible. The chain uses TRBV7-3 and TRBJ2-3, with 7 bases that match TRBD2. The CDR3 has 20 residues. Germline V gives CDR1 SGHTA, CDR2 FQGTGA. This CDR3 is CASSSRGVRAHVFGTNTQYF. Written as DNA, the CDR3 is TGTGCCAGCAGCAGCCGGGGGGTGAGGGCACATGTCTTTGGCACAAATACGCAGTATTTT.

In this sample, this clonotype turned up a few times. The chain has TRBV5-6 and TRBJ2-5, with 10 bases matching TRBD1. This CDR3 is 18 amino acids long. CDR1 is SGHDT and CDR2 is YYEEEE in the germline V gene. V shed 3 bases, J shed 5 bases, and the junction held 16 bases outside the gene matches. The DNA for the CDR3 is TGTGCCAGCAGCTCCGCCCTACTCCGTGGGACAGGGGACGAGACCCAGTACTTC. Amino acids: CASSSALLRGTGDETQYF. Together with reference TRBV5-6 and TRBJ2-5, the CDR3 gives the full variable domain: DAGVTQSPTHLIKTRGQQVTLRCSPKSGHDTVSWYQQALGQGPQFIFQYYEEEERQRGNFPDRFSGHQFPNYSSELNVNALLLGDSALYLCASSSALLRGTGDETQYFGPGTRLLVL.

This clonotype has just a few counts. The rearrangement joins TRBV4-2 to TRBJ2-3; D assignment may be TRBD1 or TRBD2 (5 bases each). Germline V gene sequence: CDR1 LGHNA, CDR2 YNFKEQ. V lost 2 bases, J lost 6 bases, and 18 bases lay in between. The CDR3 runs 16 residues. The CDR3 bases are TGTGCCAGCAGCCAATGGGCCGGGGCCGACTTGGATACGCAGTATTTT. Its protein product is CASSQWAGADLDTQYF.

This clonotype was counted ten times or more. The genes are TRBV6-6 and TRBJ2-2, with D tentatively TRBD1 (5 bases). Trimming stripped 4 bases from V and 1 base from J, with 7 bases between. The CDR3 loop spans 14 amino acids. CDR1 is MNHNY and CDR2 is SVGAGI in the germline V gene (reference sequence). The CDR3 is CASSFGQNTGELFF. CDR3 bases: TGTGCCAGCAGTTTCGGACAGAACACCGGGGAGCTGTTTTTT.

The genes are TRBV5-5 and TRBJ2-3; D possibly uses TRBD1 or TRBD2 (5 bases each). Between the trimmed V and J ends, which lost 4 bases and 4 bases, there was a span of 19 bases. The length of the CDR3 is 16 residues. Germline V gene sequence: CDR1 SGHKS, CDR2 YYEKEE (reference sequence). CDR3 in DNA: TGTGCCAGCAGCCAGGCCCCTGGGGGAAACGCAGATACGCAGTATTTT. Translation gives CASSQAPGGNADTQYF. The full variable domain, rest sourced from reference TRBV5-5 and TRBJ2-3, is DAGVTQSPTHLIKTRGQQVTLRCSPISGHKSVSWYQQVLGQGPQFIFQYYEKEERGRGNFPDRFSARQFPNYSSELNVNALLLGDSALYLCASSQAPGGNADTQYFGPGTRLTVL.